Below, 5 T cell receptor beta chains from the same sample are listed, as sequenced in a study of chemoradiotherapy in HPV16-positive cancers. The repertoire was sequenced with immunoSEQ multiplex PCR; TCRdb's copy has only in-frame clones and lacks some. The sample lists approximately 12,000 clones; around 91% were seen once. Sampling took place from a patient who underwent chemoradiotherapy. These receptors came from a human donor with HPV-associated anogenital cancer.

The V gene is TRBV14, the J gene TRBJ1-6; TRBD1 matches 9 bases. CDR3 length: 15 residues. Per the germline V gene, CDR1 is SGHDN and CDR2 is FVKESK. The trim removed 4 bases at V and 11 bases at J, leaving 9 bases unmatched. The DNA of the CDR3 is TGTGCCAGCAGCCGTCGGACAGGGGACTCACCACCCCTCCACTTT. This gives the protein CASSRRTGDSPPLHF.

The chain recombines TRBV5-1 with TRBJ2-3; 10 bases align to TRBD2. This CDR3 comprises 15 residues. Trimming cost V 5 bases and J 2 bases; bases outside gene matches: 5. Germline V CDR1 and CDR2: SGHRS, YFSETQ. CDR3 residues: CASRLAGDPTDTQYF. The DNA of the CDR3 is TGCGCCAGCAGGCTAGCGGGGGACCCCACAGATACGCAGTATTTT.

This clone was seen once. V and J are TRBV5-1 and TRBJ1-2; D gene unclear. Germline V gene sequence: CDR1 SGHRS, CDR2 YFSETQ. Trimming cost V 0 bases and J 8 bases, with 14 bases left between them. This CDR3 contains 14 residues. The CDR3 region has the DNA TGCGCCAGCAGCTTGGCATCTTCTCTTTGGGGCTACACCTTC. This translates into CASSLASSLWGYTF.

The chain combines TRBV5-1 with TRBJ1-1; TRBD1 matches 7 bases. The CDR3 sequence is 14 residues long. CDR1 and CDR2 (germline): SGHRS, YFSETQ. The V segment lost 3 bases and the J segment 2 bases; nucleotides outside the gene matches: 4. In nucleotides, the CDR3 is TGCGCCAGCAGCTCTGGGACAGCCAACACTGAAGCTTTCTTT. Its translation: CASSSGTANTEAFF.

This chain joins TRBV7-6 and TRBJ2-5, with 7 bases that match TRBD1. V dropped 5 bases and J dropped 5; count of bases not matched to a gene: 14. Germline values: CDR1 SGHVS, CDR2 FNYEAQ. This CDR3 is 16 amino acids long. CDR3 DNA sequence: TGTGCCAGCAGCCCGAGGGGGCAGGGTTCGTATGAGACCCAGTACTTC. Its protein product is CASSPRGQGSYETQYF.